Included here is one T cell receptor beta chain sequence, with context. The antigen remains unidentified. Trimming shortened V by 2 bases and J by 0 bases, and 8 bases separated the two germline ends. The CDR3 has 15 residues. CDR1 and CDR2 (germline): SNHLY, FYNNEI. These data originate in a study of cytomegalovirus exposure and HLA in healthy donors. About the study: A later analysis reported the approximately 120 validation repertoires used the same platform as the roughly 700 first-cohort repertoires.

Some clones are missing from TCRdb's copy, which holds only in-frame ones; the method was immunoSEQ multiplex PCR. This sample carries some 120,000 clones, over 75% of them seen once, and the ten largest clones take about 2.2%. Study results and caveats: Among TCR beta chains, those listed as cytomegalovirus-associated numbered over 150. Subsequent analysis found a tendency for first-cohort TCR clusters to co-occur within the 120 or so validation repertoires. Many donors shared some public TCRs, even though most TCR sequences were rare.

The clonotype originates from a woman between 25 and 40 years old in good health and CMV-seronegative. The chain is built from TRBV2 and TRBJ2-1; D is perhaps TRBD2 (5 bases). Sample: PBMCs. The CDR3 nucleotides read TGTGCCAGCAGTGAAACGGGAAGCTCCTACAATGAGCAGTTCTTC. This encodes CASSETGSSYNEQFF.